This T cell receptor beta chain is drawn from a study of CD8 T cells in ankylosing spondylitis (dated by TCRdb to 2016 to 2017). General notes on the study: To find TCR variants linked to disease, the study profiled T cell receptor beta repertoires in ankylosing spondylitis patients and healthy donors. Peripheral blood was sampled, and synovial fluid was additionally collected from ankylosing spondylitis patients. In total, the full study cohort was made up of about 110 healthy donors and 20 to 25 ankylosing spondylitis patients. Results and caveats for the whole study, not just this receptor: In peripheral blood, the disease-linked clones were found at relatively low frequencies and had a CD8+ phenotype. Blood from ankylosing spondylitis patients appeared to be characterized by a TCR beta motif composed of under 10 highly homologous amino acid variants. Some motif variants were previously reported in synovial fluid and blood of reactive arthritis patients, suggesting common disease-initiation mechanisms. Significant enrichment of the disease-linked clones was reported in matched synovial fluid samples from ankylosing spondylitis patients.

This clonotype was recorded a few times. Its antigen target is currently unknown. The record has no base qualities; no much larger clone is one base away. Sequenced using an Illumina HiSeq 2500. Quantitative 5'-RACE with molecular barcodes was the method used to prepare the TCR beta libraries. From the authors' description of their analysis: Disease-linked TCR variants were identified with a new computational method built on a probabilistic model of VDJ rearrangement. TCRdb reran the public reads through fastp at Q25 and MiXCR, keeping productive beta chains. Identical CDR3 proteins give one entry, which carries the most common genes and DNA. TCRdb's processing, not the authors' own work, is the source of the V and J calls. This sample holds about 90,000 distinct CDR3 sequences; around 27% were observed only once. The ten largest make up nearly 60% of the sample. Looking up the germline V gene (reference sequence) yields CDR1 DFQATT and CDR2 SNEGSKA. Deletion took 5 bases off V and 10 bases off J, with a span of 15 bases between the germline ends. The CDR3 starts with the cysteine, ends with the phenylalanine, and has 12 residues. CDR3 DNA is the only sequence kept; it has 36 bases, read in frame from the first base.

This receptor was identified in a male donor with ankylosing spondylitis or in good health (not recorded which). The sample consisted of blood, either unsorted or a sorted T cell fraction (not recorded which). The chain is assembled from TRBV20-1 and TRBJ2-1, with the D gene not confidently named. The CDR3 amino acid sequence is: CSASSLVGEQFF. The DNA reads TGCAGTGCTTCGTCCCTCGTAGGCGAGCAGTTCTTC.